This TCR beta chain was identified during a study of blood T cell repertoires in COVID-19 (dated by TCRdb to the early 2020s). A note on the overall study: The collaborator samples originated in the United States, Italy and Spain and spanned the acute and convalescent phases of COVID-19. The prospective study material was composed of cDNA or gDNA derived from T cells, B-cell-depleted T cells, or PBMCs. Deeply sampled blood TCRbeta repertoires from subjects exposed to, actively infected with, or recovered from COVID-19 were included in the dataset. A freely available public database, intended as a resource for researchers studying the immune response to SARS-CoV-2, is where the repertoires were released. Samples came from the ongoing ImmuneRACE study (first 160 participants) plus 1,254 subjects from 6 global collaborators. The sample metadata nearly always contained a de-identified subject ID, COVID-19 status, age in years and sex. Where HLA class I and class II types were available, the types were taken from metadata supplied by the sample provider, not from assay-based typing. On the study overall, not on this receptor specifically: How much clinical and demographic metadata was included differed by source and by participant, and the metadata was provided uncurated.

V is trimmed back by 4 bases and J by 2 bases, and the junction contains 8 bases that no gene match accounts for. From the germline V gene, CDR1 is MGHRA and CDR2 is YSYEKL. The CDR3 holds 15 amino acids from the cysteine to the phenylalanine. Only CDR3 DNA remains: 45 bases, in frame from the first base. Another Seattle source contributed samples from volunteer blood donors who had recovered from COVID-19. Collaborating institutions collected whole blood in K2EDTA tubes following their own protocols. For TCRbeta analysis, collaborators shipped samples in one of three forms: frozen whole blood, isolated PBMCs, or DNA extracted from either of those sample types. For this clone: The clone's antigen remains unknown. No much larger clonotype is one base removed from it; base qualities were not supplied.

TCRbeta CDR3 regions were amplified from genomic DNA by means of the immunoSEQ Assay, a bias-controlled multiplex PCR. In the original analysis: The number of nucleated cells in each sample was estimated from the amplification of reference gene primers within the assay. Sequence reads were collapsed and filtered to measure the absolute abundance of every unique TCRbeta CDR3 rearrangement. For each sample, productive Simpson clonality was calculated as the square root of Simpson's diversity index across productive rearrangements. This is the immuneACCESS table as TCRdb keeps it, with only in-frame sequences that have V and J called. A part of the clones is gone; compared with another copy, unresolved V genes explain less than half, and the rest is unexplained. The V and J calls and clone size come from that table; D and trimming were worked out from the DNA. The sample records approximately 70,000 clones, about four fifths of which are singletons. The top ten hold roughly 18% of the sample.

This TCR was sampled from a man in his 70s who had recovered from COVID-19. Recombination linked TRBV4-1 to TRBJ2-7; TRBD2 fits 7 bases in the junction. The specimen sequenced was peripheral blood. The DNA sequence is as follows: TGCGCCAGCAGCCGCTCGACTAGCACTGCCTACGAGCAGTACTTC. This is translated as CASSRSTSTAYEQYF.